This is a list of T cell receptor beta chains from one sample in a study of T-cell memory formation after mild COVID-19. TCRdb analysed the 5' RACE reads with MiXCR anew, one entry per CDR3 protein. The data show some 310,000 distinct CDR3 sequences, 20% to 25% seen once. What was sequenced was PBMCs or a T cell subset sorted from them (not recorded which). The source of these receptors is a man aged 18 to 30 who had mild COVID-19 (a few samples of this study predate the infection). Cell type and time point are not known. Each CDR3 is given with its conserved first and last residue. The order of the fields is clone size, J gene, D gene, V gene, CDR3 DNA, CDR3 protein. D genes are given only for firm matches. The listing skips clone size in some rows; elsewhere it reads once, few, many or a size class.

clone_size: -; j_call: TRBJ2-3; d_call: TRBD1; v_call: TRBV2; cdr3_nt: TGTGCCAGCAGTAGACAGGGGTCGGGAGATACGCAGTATTTT; cdr3_aa: CASSRQGSGDTQYF
clone_size: -; j_call: TRBJ2-7; d_call: -; v_call: TRBV6-5; cdr3_nt: TGTGCCAGCAGCCCACAAGGCGGCTCCTACGAGCAGTACTTC; cdr3_aa: CASSPQGGSYEQYF
clone_size: -; j_call: TRBJ1-1; d_call: -; v_call: TRBV7-2; cdr3_nt: TGTGCCAGCAGCTTAACTCGGGGGGACACTGAAGCTTTCTTT; cdr3_aa: CASSLTRGDTEAFF
clone_size: many; j_call: TRBJ2-1; d_call: TRBD2; v_call: TRBV6-4; cdr3_nt: TGTGCCAGCAGTGACTCAGCGGGGGGGCCCAATGAGCAGTTCTTC; cdr3_aa: CASSDSAGGPNEQFF
clone_size: -; j_call: TRBJ2-1; d_call: TRBD1; v_call: TRBV7-9; cdr3_nt: TGTGCCAGCAACCCCTTTAGGACAGGGGGCAATGAGCAGTTCTTC; cdr3_aa: CASNPFRTGGNEQFF
clone_size: once; j_call: TRBJ2-1; d_call: TRBD1; v_call: TRBV7-2; cdr3_nt: TGTGCCAGCACCGACAGGGGGCGGGGTGAGCAGTTCTTC; cdr3_aa: CASTDRGRGEQFF
clone_size: few; j_call: TRBJ2-4; d_call: -; v_call: TRBV28; cdr3_nt: TGTGCCAGCACGGCGGGGCGGTTGGCCAAAAACATTCAGTACTTC; cdr3_aa: CASTAGRLAKNIQYF
clone_size: few; j_call: TRBJ1-3; d_call: -; v_call: TRBV7-8; cdr3_nt: TGTGCCACAAGTCCGGGACGCTTAGTAAGGTCTGGAAACACCATATATTTT; cdr3_aa: CATSPGRLVRSGNTIYF
clone_size: -; j_call: TRBJ2-7; d_call: TRBD2; v_call: TRBV29-1; cdr3_nt: TGCAGCGTTGAAGAGCGGGGGGATACGGACGAGCAGTACTTC; cdr3_aa: CSVEERGDTDEQYF
clone_size: few; j_call: TRBJ1-5; d_call: -; v_call: TRBV27; cdr3_nt: TGTGCCAGCAGTTTTGGGGTTGATCAGCCCCAGCATTTT; cdr3_aa: CASSFGVDQPQHF
clone_size: -; j_call: TRBJ2-1; d_call: TRBD1; v_call: TRBV20-1; cdr3_nt: TGCAGTGCCCCCTCGGGGACAGGGGGCTACAATGAGCAGTTCTTC; cdr3_aa: CSAPSGTGGYNEQFF
clone_size: -; j_call: TRBJ2-3; d_call: -; v_call: TRBV7-2; cdr3_nt: TGTGCCAGCAGCTCGACTAGTTCGCCGCAGTATTTT; cdr3_aa: CASSSTSSPQYF
clone_size: -; j_call: TRBJ2-1; d_call: TRBD2; v_call: TRBV5-6; cdr3_nt: TGTGCCAGCAGCTCTAGCGGGGGGGCCGATGAGCAGTTCTTC; cdr3_aa: CASSSSGGADEQFF
clone_size: many; j_call: TRBJ1-2; d_call: -; v_call: TRBV7-3; cdr3_nt: TGTGCCAGCAGCTTAGGACTGAACTATGGCTACACCTTC; cdr3_aa: CASSLGLNYGYTF
clone_size: few; j_call: TRBJ1-6; d_call: -; v_call: TRBV5-5; cdr3_nt: TGTGCCAGCAGCGACCGTCGGCTTTCACCCCTCCACTTT; cdr3_aa: CASSDRRLSPLHF
clone_size: few; j_call: TRBJ2-3; d_call: -; v_call: TRBV2; cdr3_nt: TGTGCCAGCAGCCCAGGGGTTGGCTATACGCAGTATTTT; cdr3_aa: CASSPGVGYTQYF
clone_size: -; j_call: TRBJ2-3; d_call: -; v_call: TRBV29-1; cdr3_nt: TGCAGCGTAGAGAGGGGGATAGGCACAGATACGCAGTATTTT; cdr3_aa: CSVERGIGTDTQYF
clone_size: few; j_call: TRBJ1-1; d_call: TRBD1; v_call: TRBV18; cdr3_nt: TGTGCCAGCTCACCTGCGGCAGGGGGGGACACTGAAGCTTTCTTT; cdr3_aa: CASSPAAGGDTEAFF
clone_size: -; j_call: TRBJ1-5; d_call: -; v_call: TRBV12-3/TRBV12-4; cdr3_nt: TGTGCCAGCAGCCCCAACCCAGGGGAGAGCAATCAGCCCCAGCATTTT; cdr3_aa: CASSPNPGESNQPQHF
clone_size: -; j_call: TRBJ2-3; d_call: -; v_call: TRBV11-2; cdr3_nt: TGTGCCAGCAGCTTCCCTCTTTATGGGACGCAGTATTTT; cdr3_aa: CASSFPLYGTQYF
clone_size: few; j_call: TRBJ1-2; d_call: -; v_call: TRBV7-2; cdr3_nt: TGTGCCAGCAGCCCAACCCCGGTTGGCGTCTATGGCTACACCTTC; cdr3_aa: CASSPTPVGVYGYTF
clone_size: -; j_call: TRBJ2-2; d_call: TRBD2; v_call: TRBV7-9; cdr3_nt: TGTGCCAGCAGCCGCGGGGGGGCCGGGCCCGGGGAGCTGTTTTTT; cdr3_aa: CASSRGGAGPGELFF
clone_size: -; j_call: TRBJ1-6; d_call: -; v_call: TRBV14; cdr3_nt: TGTGCCAGCAGCCAAGGCAACAATTCACCCCTCCACTTT; cdr3_aa: CASSQGNNSPLHF
clone_size: -; j_call: TRBJ1-1; d_call: TRBD1; v_call: TRBV10-3; cdr3_nt: TGTGCCATCAGTGAGAACCGGGACAGTGAAGCTTTCTTT; cdr3_aa: CAISENRDSEAFF
clone_size: many; j_call: TRBJ1-3; d_call: -; v_call: TRBV3-1; cdr3_nt: TGTGCCAGCAGTGCATACAGGGACGGCGGAAACACCATATATTTT; cdr3_aa: CASSAYRDGGNTIYF
clone_size: few; j_call: TRBJ2-4; d_call: TRBD2; v_call: TRBV24-1; cdr3_nt: TGTGCCACCAGCGGGGGGGCCGGGGACATTCAGTACTTC; cdr3_aa: CATSGGAGDIQYF
clone_size: many; j_call: TRBJ1-1; d_call: -; v_call: TRBV6-6; cdr3_nt: TGTGCCAGCAGTTACTTTCACGGACAGTACACTGAAGCTTTCTTT; cdr3_aa: CASSYFHGQYTEAFF
clone_size: many; j_call: TRBJ1-2; d_call: -; v_call: TRBV12-3/TRBV12-4; cdr3_nt: TGTGCCAGCAGTTTATGGGGAGATGATGGCTACACCTTC; cdr3_aa: CASSLWGDDGYTF